Each of the 21 T cell receptor beta chains below was sequenced from the same sample in a study of beta chain features in type 1 diabetes. General study findings and limits: Among patients with Type 1 diabetes, TCRB CDR3s were moderately but significantly shorter in every one of the four CD4+ subsets.

What was sequenced were expressed TCRB transcripts, since all of the isolated RNA had been reverse transcribed. Using immunoSEQ multiplex PCR, the repertoire was profiled, and TCRdb retains in-frame clones only, with some absent. The sample consists of 630,000 or so clones, 11% to 15% of them appearing once. The antigens of these receptors remain unknown. Specimen: naive CD4+ T cells from blood. All receptors come from a young man with type 1 diabetes.

This clone was observed a few times. The genes are TRBV5-1 and TRBJ2-3; D not certain. The CDR3 spans 14 residues. V dropped 0 bases and J dropped 4 bases, with 9 bases sitting between them. From germline, CDR1 is SGHRS and CDR2 YFSETQ. The CDR3 bases are TGCGCCAGCAGCTTGGCCATAGCCCCAGATACGCAGTATTTT. Its protein is CASSLAIAPDTQYF.

The V call is TRBV5-4, the J call TRBJ1-1, with 12 bases matching TRBD1. Trimming cost V 3 bases and J 6 bases; bases outside gene matches: 6. The CDR3 is made up of 15 amino acids. The germline gives CDR1 SGHNT, CDR2 YYREEE (reference sequence). The DNA for the CDR3 is TGTGCCAGCAGCTCTGCCGGGACAGGGGGCTCTGAAGCTTTCTTT. Protein: CASSSAGTGGSEAFF.

The rearrangement joins TRBV10-3 to TRBJ2-5, with 9 bases fitting TRBD1. The CDR3 contains 15 residues. V shed 10 bases and J 1 base; nucleotides not matched to a gene: 10. Germline V lookup: CDR1 ENHRY, CDR2 SYGVKD. CDR3 protein: CATRDSTGGQETQYF. In DNA, the CDR3 is TGTGCCACCAGGGATTCGACAGGGGGCCAAGAGACCCAGTACTTC.

V and J are TRBV2 and TRBJ1-1; D remains ambiguous. Germline assignment: CDR1 SNHLY and CDR2 FYNNEI. There are 12 residues in the CDR3. Trimming stripped 6 bases from V and 6 bases from J, with 11 bases between. The CDR3 region has the DNA TGTGCCAGCAGGGCGGGTTCCCCTGAAGCTTTCTTT. Translating it yields CASRAGSPEAFF.

This clone was seen only a few times. The chain employs TRBV5-4 and TRBJ1-2; TRBD1 matches at 7 bases. Germline V gene lookup returns CDR1 SGHNT and CDR2 YYREEE (reference sequence). V was pared by 4 bases and J by 7 bases, with 7 bases of the junction left unmatched. This CDR3 contains 13 residues. CDR3 in amino acids: CASSPTGVGGYTF. The CDR3 DNA reads as TGTGCCAGCAGCCCAACAGGGGTAGGTGGCTACACCTTC.

This clone was counted between two and nine times. This chain connects TRBV29-1 to TRBJ1-2; the match to TRBD1 covers 12 bases. The CDR3 has 16 amino acids. Trimming at V came to 6 bases and at J to 5 bases, leaving 13 bases not matched to a gene. The germline V gene has CDR1 SQVTM and CDR2 ANQGSEA. The CDR3: CSVDKSGQGAGYGYTF. The CDR3 DNA follows: TGCAGCGTGGATAAATCGGGACAGGGGGCGGGGTATGGCTACACCTTC.

This clone has a handful of counts. This rearrangement joins TRBV23-1 to TRBJ2-3, with 9 nucleotides matching TRBD2. TRBV23-1 is recorded as an ORF, its role being uncertain. The J segment lost 10 bases and the V segment lost 6 bases, leaving 14 bases of the junction unmatched. This CDR3 contains 15 residues. This chain's CDR3 is CASSLLAGASTAQYF. For the CDR3, the DNA is TGCGCCAGCAGCCTATTAGCGGGGGCCTCCACAGCGCAGTATTTT.

This clone was observed a few times. V is TRBV30 and J is TRBJ1-5, with TRBD1 matching 7 bases. With 1 base clipped from V and 6 bases from J, the junction kept 9 bases outside the gene matches. CDR1 and CDR2 from the germline V gene are GTSNPN and SVGIG (reference sequence). This CDR3 spans 15 amino acids. CDR3 sequence: CAWSERPGGSQPQHF. CDR3 nucleotide sequence: TGTGCCTGGAGTGAAAGGCCAGGGGGAAGTCAGCCCCAGCATTTT.

This clone was seen a few times. The chain uses TRBV5-1 and TRBJ2-1; no clear D. V was shortened by 1 base and J by 0 bases, with 11 bases between the two germline ends. This CDR3 has 16 residues. Germline loops: CDR1 SGHRS, CDR2 YFSETQ. The CDR3 DNA follows: TGCGCCAGCAGCTTGATTGAGTTTGTCTCCTACAATGAGCAGTTCTTC. It translates to CASSLIEFVSYNEQFF.

The chain employs TRBV6-1 and TRBJ2-7; either TRBD1 or TRBD2 may fit D (5 bases each). V lost 2 bases and J 0 bases, leaving 11 bases between the germline ends. CDR1 is MNHNS and CDR2 is SASEGT in the germline V gene. This CDR3 has 15 amino acids. CDR3 in amino acids: CASSETPGSSYEQYF. The CDR3 DNA follows: TGTGCCAGCAGTGAAACTCCAGGGAGCTCCTACGAGCAGTACTTC.

This clone was counted only a few times. The chain links TRBV7-2 to TRBJ1-1, with D unresolved. V shed 3 bases and J shed 3 bases, with 2 bases lying between them. The germline V gene encodes CDR1 SGHTA and CDR2 FQGNSA. The length of the CDR3 is 11 residues. The CDR3 nucleotides are TGTGCCAGCAGCTTTGACACTGAAGCTTTCTTT. This sequence encodes CASSFDTEAFF.

This clone came up a few times. The V gene is TRBV14, the J gene TRBJ2-7; D is unclear. Looked up from germline, CDR1 is SGHDN and CDR2 is FVKESK. With 3 bases removed from V and 9 bases from J, the gap between germline ends came to 9 bases. The CDR3 sequence is 11 residues long. CDR3 in amino acids: CASSHHIVQYF. The CDR3 DNA sequence: TGTGCCAGCAGCCACCACATAGTGCAGTACTTC.

The chain is built from TRBV28 and TRBJ1-1, with D uncertain. V was pared by 4 bases and J by 1 base, with 7 bases between. Germline-derived CDR1 and CDR2 are MDHEN and SYDVKM. CDR3 length: 13 residues. Here the CDR3 reads CASSSGKNTEAFF. CDR3 coding DNA: TGTGCCAGCAGTTCGGGGAAGAACACTGAAGCTTTCTTT.

The chain is built from TRBV29-1 and TRBJ2-5; D unresolved. The CDR3 sequence is 13 residues long. The germline gives CDR1 SQVTM, CDR2 ANQGSEA. The V end lost 0 bases, the J end lost 5 bases, and 10 bases lay between the germline ends. The CDR3 region has the DNA TGCAGCGTTGAAGAGAACTTTATTGAGACCCAGTACTTC. The encoded protein is CSVEENFIETQYF.

This clone was seen more than once but under ten times. The J gene is TRBJ2-7, the V gene TRBV7-2; TRBD1 matches 7 bases. Germline V CDR1 and CDR2: SGHTA, FQGNSA. The CDR3 length is 13 residues. Germline trimming cut 5 bases from V and 3 bases from J; bases unmatched to any gene: 4. CDR3 sequence (DNA): TGTGCCAGCAGCCGGGACAGAAACTACGAGCAGTACTTC. Protein: CASSRDRNYEQYF.

Only a few counts were recorded for this clone. The CDR3 sequence is CASSSRPYGYTF. The CDR3 DNA is TGTGCCAGCAGTTCTAGACCTTATGGCTACACCTTC. The V and J genes are TRBV28 and TRBJ1-2; no clear D. CDR1 is MDHEN and CDR2 is SYDVKM in the germline V gene. V lost 4 bases to trimming and J lost 5 bases, with 8 bases between them. CDR3 length: 12 residues.

The chain employs TRBV2 and TRBJ1-2; 8 bases fit TRBD1. The V and J ends lost 0 bases and 8 bases, in that order; junction bases with no gene match: 11. Germline values: CDR1 SNHLY, CDR2 FYNNEI. The CDR3 extends over 16 amino acids. The CDR3 nucleotides are TGTGCCAGCAGTGAAGCCCAACCCAGGGGGCTGTTCGGCTACACCTTC. Translation: CASSEAQPRGLFGYTF.

The chain combines TRBV29-1 with TRBJ2-1; 10 bases match TRBD2. Germline V CDR1 and CDR2: SQVTM, ANQGSEA. Trimming cost V 4 bases and J 3 bases; bases outside gene matches: 12. The CDR3 length is 17 residues. CDR3 in DNA: TGCAGCGTTGGAAGTGGCCTAGCGGGAGATTTCTACAATGAGCAGTTCTTC. Translating it yields CSVGSGLAGDFYNEQFF.

The CDR3 DNA reads TGCAGCGTTCTTCCCCCCACAGATACGCAGTATTTT. Encoded protein: CSVLPPTDTQYF. The genes are TRBV29-1 and TRBJ2-3, with unresolved D. In germline, CDR1 is SQVTM, CDR2 ANQGSEA. Trimming cost V 5 bases and J 2 bases, with 8 bases left between them. This CDR3 is 12 amino acids long.

This clone was seen a handful of times. The V and J genes are TRBV27 and TRBJ2-1; TRBD1 aligns across 7 bases. J lost 0 bases, V lost 6 bases, and 2 bases had no gene match. From germline, CDR1 is MNHEY and CDR2 SMNVEV (reference sequence). The length of the CDR3 is 14 residues. The CDR3 region is CASSRQGSYNEQFF. CDR3 nucleotides: TGTGCCAGCAGCCGACAGGGCTCCTACAATGAGCAGTTCTTC.

The chain carries TRBV6-1 and TRBJ2-1, with 9 bases that match TRBD1. V shed 6 bases and J 7 bases; nucleotides not matched to a gene: 10. CDR3 length equals 15 residues. Germline V gene data show CDR1 as MNHNS and CDR2 as SASEGT. CDR3 protein: CASSKGTGRTNEQFF. The CDR3 DNA is TGTGCCAGCAGCAAGGGGACAGGGCGAACGAATGAGCAGTTCTTC.